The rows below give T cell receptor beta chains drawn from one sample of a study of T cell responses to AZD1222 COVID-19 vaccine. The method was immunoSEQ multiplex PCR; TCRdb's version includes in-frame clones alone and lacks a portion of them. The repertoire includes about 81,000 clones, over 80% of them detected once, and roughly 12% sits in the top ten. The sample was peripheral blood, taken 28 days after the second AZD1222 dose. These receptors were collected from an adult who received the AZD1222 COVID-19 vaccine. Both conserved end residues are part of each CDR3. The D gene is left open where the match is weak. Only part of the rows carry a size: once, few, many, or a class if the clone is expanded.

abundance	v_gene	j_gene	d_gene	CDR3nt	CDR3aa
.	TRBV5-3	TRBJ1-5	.	TGTGCCAGAAGCTTGAGACCCGAGGGGTTTTATAGCAATCAGCCCCAGCATTTT	CARSLRPEGFYSNQPQHF
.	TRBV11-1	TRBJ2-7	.	TGTGCCAGCAGCCCGGTAGGCGGACCCTACGAGCAGTACTTC	CASSPVGGPYEQYF
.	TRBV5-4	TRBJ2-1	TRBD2	TGTGCCAGCAGCCCCGGGACTAGCGGCTACAATGAGCAGTTCTTC	CASSPGTSGYNEQFF
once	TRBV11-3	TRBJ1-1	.	TGTGCCAGCAGCTTGGGGACCGCCGGTGAGTTGGACACTGAAGCTTTCTTT	CASSLGTAGELDTEAFF
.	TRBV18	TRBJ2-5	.	TGTGCCAGCCACAATGAGAGCCCAGAGACCCAGTACTTC	CASHNESPETQYF
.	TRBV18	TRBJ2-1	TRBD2	TGTGCCAGCTCACCACAGGCTAGCGGGAGGGTGTATGAGCAGTTCTTC	CASSPQASGRVYEQFF
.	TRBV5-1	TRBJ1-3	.	TGCGCCAGCAGCTTGGTGGCAGCAGGCTCGGGAAACACCATATATTTT	CASSLVAAGSGNTIYF
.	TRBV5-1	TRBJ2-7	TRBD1	TGCGCCAGCAGCCTTCAAGGTCCGAATAACCTCTGGCAGGGGGCCCACGAGCAGTACTTC	CASSLQGPNNLWQGAHEQYF
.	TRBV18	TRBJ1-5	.	TGTGCCAGCTCACCACTCGACGGGGGGCAGGGTCAGCCCCAGCATTTT	CASSPLDGGQGQPQHF
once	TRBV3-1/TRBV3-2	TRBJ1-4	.	TGTGCCAGCAGCCAAGGGGGCGGAGGAGAAAAACTGTTTTTT	CASSQGGGGEKLFF
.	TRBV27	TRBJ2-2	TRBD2	TGTGCCAGCAGCCCTACCCGTCTAGCGGGGCCCACCGGGGAGCTGTTTTTT	CASSPTRLAGPTGELFF
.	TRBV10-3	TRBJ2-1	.	TGTGCCATCAGTGAAGGTCAGCCAAGGACGAGGGGGTTCTCCTACAATGAGCAGTTCTTC	CAISEGQPRTRGFSYNEQFF
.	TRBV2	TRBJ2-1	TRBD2	TGTGCCAGCAGGGCTAGCGGGGGCTACTCCTACAATGAGCAGTTCTTC	CASRASGGYSYNEQFF
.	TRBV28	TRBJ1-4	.	TGTGCCAGCAGACAGACCCGGGCAACTAATGAAAAACTGTTTTTT	CASRQTRATNEKLFF